This T cell receptor beta chain was sequenced for a study of T cells in Graves' hyperthyroidism and ophthalmopathy. Germline CDR1 MNHEY, CDR2 SMNVEV (reference sequence). Trimming removed 5 bases at V and 2 bases at J, with 13 bases between. The CDR3 is 14 residues long. TCR beta CDR3 regions were amplified from RNA. Researchers ran a first-round RT-PCR on the TCR CDR3 using the HTBI primer set. One entry per CDR3 protein, called by TCRdb with MiXCR from the multiplex PCR reads. The repertoire consists of fewer than 40,000 distinct CDR3 sequences, with 52% occurring once and the leading ten covering roughly 25%. Many counts were recorded for this clonotype.

The source of this sequence is a woman between 40 and 50 years old with Graves' ophthalmopathy. Specimen: blood. The chain joins TRBV27 to TRBJ2-7, with D possibly being TRBD1 (6 bases). The CDR3 sequence is CASSQNRDTYEQYF. CDR3 DNA: TGTGCCAGCAGTCAGAACCGGGACACCTACGAGCAGTACTTC.